Following are 14 T cell receptor beta chains from one sample sequenced in a study of long-term antiretroviral therapy in people with HIV (dated by TCRdb to between 2020 and 2023). The immunoSEQ hsTCRB v3.0 assay was used at survey level resolution to sequence the TRB variable region. TCRdb holds this immuneACCESS table with in-frame rearrangements only. Some clones are missing; in checked studies, unresolved V genes explain under half, and the rest has no known cause. Counted in this sample were tens of thousands of clones; roughly 96% of them appeared once. 6.5% to 10% of the sample rests with the top ten. The sample in question was unsorted PBMCs, obtained more than 6 years after starting antiretroviral therapy. The receptors originated from a man aged 25 to 40 with HIV.

V and J are TRBV5-4 and TRBJ2-7, with unresolved D. The CDR3 runs 15 residues. The V end was cut by 0 bases, the J end by 4 bases, with 14 bases between. Germline V gives CDR1 SGHNT, CDR2 YYREEE (reference sequence). The CDR3 region has the DNA TGTGCCAGCAGCTTGGAGCTTGGCAGCCAATACGAGCAGTACTTC. Its protein is CASSLELGSQYEQYF.

CDR3 protein: CSVQNWGEQYF. The DNA for the CDR3 is TGCAGCGTCCAAAATTGGGGCGAGCAGTACTTC. The chain links TRBV29-1 to TRBJ2-7; no clear D gene. Germline-derived CDR1 and CDR2 are SQVTM and ANQGSEA. The CDR3 consists of 11 residues. The germline V and J ends were trimmed by 6 bases and 6 bases, with 12 bases remaining between them.

This sequence joins TRBV27 and TRBJ1-2, with 10 nucleotides matching TRBD1. This CDR3 comprises 12 residues. With V trimmed by 6 bases and J by 10 bases, 5 bases remained unmatched. Germline CDR1 is MNHEY and CDR2 is SMNVEV (reference sequence). For the CDR3, the DNA is TGTGCCAGCAGGGTGACAGGGGGCATCTACACCTTC. Translation: CASRVTGGIYTF.

The chain combines TRBV14 with TRBJ1-6; unclear D gene. There are 12 residues in the CDR3. With 4 bases removed from V and 8 bases from J, the gap between germline ends came to 6 bases. Germline values: CDR1 SGHDN, CDR2 FVKESK. The CDR3 sequence: CASSPPHSPLHF. As DNA, the CDR3 is TGTGCCAGCAGCCCCCCCCATTCACCCCTCCACTTT. The whole variable domain, filled in from reference TRBV14 and TRBJ1-6, reads EAGVTQFPSHSVIEKGQTVTLRCDPISGHDNLYWYRRVMGKEIKFLLHFVKESKQDESGMPNNRFLAERTGGTYSTLKVQPAELEDSGVYFCASSPPHSPLHFGNGTRLTVT.

The chain links TRBV5-5 to TRBJ1-1; possibly TRBD1 for D (5 bases). The CDR3 length is 16 residues. The germline V and J ends were trimmed by 0 bases and 3 bases, with 15 bases remaining between them. The germline gives CDR1 SGHKS, CDR2 YYEKEE (reference sequence). The CDR3 loop is CASSLAPGPGDTEAFF. The CDR3 DNA reads TGTGCCAGCAGCTTGGCCCCGGGGCCGGGGGACACTGAAGCTTTCTTT.

The gene calls are TRBV9 and TRBJ2-3; possible D gene TRBD2, 6 bases. In germline, CDR1 is SGDLS, CDR2 YYNGEE. Trimming left V 4 bases short and J 3 bases short, with 18 bases between. The CDR3 covers 16 residues. The CDR3 coding sequence is TGTGCCAGCAGCCTGAGCCCCGGACTAACTACAGATACGCAGTATTTT. Translated: CASSLSPGLTTDTQYF.

This sequence joins TRBV5-1 and TRBJ2-7; 8 bases align to TRBD1. J lost 3 bases, V lost 2 bases, and 7 bases had no gene match. The CDR3 has 15 residues. Per the germline V gene, CDR1 is SGHRS and CDR2 is YFSETQ. The CDR3 here is CASSFPGQDVYEQYF. The CDR3 DNA is TGCGCCAGCAGCTTCCCGGGACAGGATGTCTACGAGCAGTACTTC.

The V call is TRBV19, the J call TRBJ1-2; D is unresolved. CDR1 is LNHDA and CDR2 is SQIVND in the germline V gene (reference sequence). Trimming removed 6 bases from V and 8 bases from J, with 10 bases in between. This CDR3 has 11 amino acids. In DNA, the CDR3 is TGTGCCAGTAGCAGACCGGAGGGCTACACCTTC. As protein: CASSRPEGYTF. The entire variable domain, with the rest obtained from reference TRBV19 and TRBJ1-2, is as follows: DGGITQSPKYLFRKEGQNVTLSCEQNLNHDAMYWYRQDPGQGLRLIYYSQIVNDFQKGDIAEGYSVSREKKESFPLTVTSAQKNPTAFYLCASSRPEGYTFGSGTRLTVV.

The J gene is TRBJ1-1, the V gene TRBV11-2; TRBD1 is a possible D gene (6 bases). Trimming took off 2 bases at V and 5 bases at J, with 15 bases between the two ends. The CDR3 spans 15 residues. Germline loops: CDR1 SGHAT, CDR2 FQNNGV. The CDR3 loop is CASSLLPGANTEAFF. CDR3 sequence (DNA): TGTGCCAGCAGCTTACTTCCGGGGGCGAATACTGAAGCTTTCTTT.

The rearrangement links TRBV19 to TRBJ1-2, with D unresolved. The germline V gene has CDR1 LNHDA and CDR2 SQIVND (reference sequence). The CDR3 covers 15 residues. The V end lost 9 bases, the J end lost 2 bases, and 19 bases lay between the germline ends. CDR3 in DNA: TGTGCCAGCAGGAGAGACGGACGGATAAACTATGGCTACACCTTC. This translates into CASRRDGRINYGYTF.

J is TRBJ2-7 and V is TRBV7-9; no clear D gene. Trimming took off 1 base at V and 1 base at J, with 8 bases between the two ends. Germline V gene data show CDR1 as SEHNR and CDR2 as FQNEAQ (reference sequence). There are 14 residues in the CDR3. The CDR3 loop is CASSLEGRSYEQYF. CDR3 coding DNA: TGTGCCAGCAGCTTAGAAGGCCGATCCTACGAGCAGTACTTC.

The rearrangement links TRBV7-2 to TRBJ1-2; D call uncertain. Trimming removed 5 bases at V and 4 bases at J, with 20 bases between. This CDR3 has 16 amino acids. Germline V lookup: CDR1 SGHTA, CDR2 FQGNSA. The CDR3 spells CASSGPRGRGFYGYTF. In nucleotides, the CDR3 is TGTGCCAGCAGCGGTCCTCGAGGGCGGGGATTCTATGGCTACACCTTC.

The V gene is TRBV7-8, the J gene TRBJ2-2; TRBD1 agrees at 11 bases. This CDR3 is built from 16 residues. Germline values: CDR1 SGHVS, CDR2 FQNEAQ. The trim removed 5 bases at V and 0 bases at J, leaving 2 bases unmatched. DNA for the CDR3: TGTGCCAGCAGCGAGGACAGGGGGCCGAACACCGGGGAGCTGTTTTTT. This encodes CASSEDRGPNTGELFF.

This rearrangement joins TRBV25-1 to TRBJ2-7; 12 bases align to TRBD2. CDR1 MGHDK and CDR2 SYGVNS come from the germline V gene. CDR3 length: 15 amino acids. The junction had 6 bases not matched to a gene; V was cut back by 4 bases and J by 5 bases. The CDR3: CASSGTSGAFHEQYF. The DNA of the CDR3 is TGTGCCAGCAGTGGGACTAGCGGGGCTTTCCACGAGCAGTACTTC.